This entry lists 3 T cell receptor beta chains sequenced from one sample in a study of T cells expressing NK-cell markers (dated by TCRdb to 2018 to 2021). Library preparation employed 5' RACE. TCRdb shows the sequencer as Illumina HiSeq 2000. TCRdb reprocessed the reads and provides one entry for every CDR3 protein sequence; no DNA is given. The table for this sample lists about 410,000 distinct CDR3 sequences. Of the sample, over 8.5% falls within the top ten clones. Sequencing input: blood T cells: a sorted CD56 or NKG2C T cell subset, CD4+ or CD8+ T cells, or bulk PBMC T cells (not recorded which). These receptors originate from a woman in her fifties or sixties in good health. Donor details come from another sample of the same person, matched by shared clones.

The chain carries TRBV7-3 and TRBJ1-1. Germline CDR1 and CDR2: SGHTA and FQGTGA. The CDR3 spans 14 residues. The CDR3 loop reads CASSLRSRDTEAFF.

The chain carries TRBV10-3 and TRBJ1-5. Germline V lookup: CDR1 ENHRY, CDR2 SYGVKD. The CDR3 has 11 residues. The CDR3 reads CAIMRLGPQHF.

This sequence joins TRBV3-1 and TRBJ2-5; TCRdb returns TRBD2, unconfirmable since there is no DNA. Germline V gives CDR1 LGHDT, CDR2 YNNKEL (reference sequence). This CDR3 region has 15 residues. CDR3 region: CASSQEPGGRETQYF.